Shown below are 14 T cell receptor beta chains from a single sample sequenced in a study of blood T cell repertoires in COVID-19. Only in-frame clones appear in the TCRdb table, and some are missing; sequencing was by immunoSEQ multiplex PCR. The sample contains around 70,000 clones, around four fifths of which appear only once. Sequenced material: peripheral blood. Receptors were obtained from a woman aged 55-69 years with acute or convalescent COVID-19.

This sequence joins TRBV28 and TRBJ1-6; tentatively, D is TRBD1 (6 bases). This CDR3 is built from 16 residues. CDR1 and CDR2 from the germline V gene are MDHEN and SYDVKM. V was clipped by 3 bases and J by 6 bases, with 15 bases between them. The CDR3 sequence: CASSFSMRGGNSPLHF. In DNA form, the CDR3 reads TGTGCCAGCAGTTTTAGTATGCGAGGGGGTAATTCACCCCTCCACTTT.

The rearrangement uses TRBV2 and TRBJ2-1; 8 bases line up with TRBD1. The CDR3 length is 13 residues. After removal of 3 bases from V and 7 bases from J, the junction contained 2 bases not matched to a gene. Germline-derived CDR1 and CDR2 are SNHLY and FYNNEI. CDR3 in amino acids: CASSDDRGNEQFF. The CDR3 DNA reads as TGTGCCAGCAGTGACGACAGGGGAAATGAGCAGTTCTTC.

This chain joins TRBV7-6 and TRBJ1-4; TRBD1 matches at 8 bases. This CDR3 region has 17 residues. J gave up 7 bases and V 1 base, and 11 bases lay outside the gene matches. The germline V gene has CDR1 SGHVS and CDR2 FNYEAQ. The CDR3 sequence is CASSLVRTGTVGEKLFF. In DNA, the CDR3 is TGTGCCAGCAGCTTAGTTCGGACAGGGACAGTGGGTGAAAAACTGTTTTTT.

This rearrangement joins TRBV3-1 (or the pseudogene TRBV3-2) to TRBJ1-2; D remains unclear. Germline assignment: CDR1 LGHDT and CDR2 YNNKEL (reference sequence). This CDR3 comprises 12 residues. Trimming took 2 bases from V and 4 from J, leaving 5 bases between them. As DNA, the CDR3 is TGTGCCAGCAGCCAACTCGGCTATGGCTACACCTTC. Protein product: CASSQLGYGYTF.

CDR3 region: CASRNTVLYEQYF. The CDR3 DNA is TGTGCCAGCAGGAACACAGTACTCTACGAGCAGTACTTC. The rearrangement joins TRBV6-5 to TRBJ2-7; D gene unclear. CDR3 size: 13 residues. Germline V gene lookup returns CDR1 MNHEY and CDR2 SVGAGI. V was shortened by 6 bases and J by 3 bases, with 12 bases between the two germline ends.

The V and J genes are TRBV2 and TRBJ1-1; no reliable D call. This CDR3 has 12 amino acids. CDR1 is SNHLY and CDR2 is FYNNEI in the germline V gene. The V end lost 2 bases, the J end lost 5 bases, and 6 bases lay between the germline ends. This chain's CDR3 is CASSEIGTEAFF. CDR3 in DNA: TGTGCCAGCAGTGAAATCGGGACTGAAGCTTTCTTT.

A single count supports this clone. As DNA, the CDR3 is TGTGCCAGCTCACGAATCGAACAGGGTTCTGGAAACACCATATATTTT. It codes for CASSRIEQGSGNTIYF. The V and J genes are TRBV18 and TRBJ1-3; D perhaps matches TRBD1 (6 bases). Trimming took 4 bases from V and 1 from J, leaving 14 bases between them. In germline, CDR1 is KGHSH, CDR2 LQKENI. This CDR3 comprises 16 residues.

This chain uses TRBV28 with TRBJ2-7; weak D call: TRBD2 (7 bases). V dropped 7 bases and J dropped 6 bases, with 22 bases sitting between them. The CDR3 is 15 amino acids. Looked up from germline, CDR1 is MDHEN and CDR2 is SYDVKM. In DNA form, the CDR3 reads TGTGCCAGCACTCAGGCGGGCGGGGGCTCACCCGAGCAGTACTTC. This sequence encodes CASTQAGGGSPEQYF.

The rearrangement joins TRBV18 to TRBJ1-2, with a possible D match to TRBD1 (5 bases). The CDR3 length is 15 residues. Germline CDR1 KGHSH, CDR2 LQKENI. Trimming shortened V by 0 bases and J by 5 bases, and 13 bases separated the two germline ends. As DNA, the CDR3 is TGTGCCAGCTCACCACCAGGGGCCCAAATGTATGGCTACACCTTC. Translated: CASSPPGAQMYGYTF.

This clone came up once. This sequence joins TRBV4-1 and TRBJ2-1, with D unclear. Germline CDR1 and CDR2: MGHRA and YSYEKL. V dropped 1 base and J dropped 5 bases, with 6 bases sitting between them. This CDR3 has 13 amino acids. The CDR3 bases are TGCGCCAGCAGCCAAGTCGCGGACAATGAGCAGTTCTTC. This gives the protein CASSQVADNEQFF.

The chain uses TRBV28 and TRBJ1-5; perhaps TRBD1 as D (5 bases). Germline CDR1 reads MDHEN; CDR2 reads SYDVKM. The CDR3 consists of 15 residues. V lost 5 bases to trimming and J lost 4 bases, with 15 bases between them. The CDR3 DNA sequence: TGTGCCAGCAGTCCTCCTCTGGGGGGGAATCAGCCCCAGCATTTT. It specifies CASSPPLGGNQPQHF.

CDR3 nucleotides: TGTGCCAGCAGTACCGACAGAACCACTGAAGCTTTCTTT. Translating gives CASSTDRTTEAFF. The V and J genes are TRBV6-4 and TRBJ1-1, with D maybe TRBD1 (5 bases). Germline CDR1 reads MRHNA; CDR2 reads SNTAGT. The CDR3 totals 13 residues. Trimming took off 5 bases at V and 4 bases at J, with 11 bases between the two ends.

This clone came up once. The chain links TRBV13 to TRBJ2-5; 10 bases align to TRBD1. With 4 bases clipped from V and 4 bases from J, the junction kept 9 bases outside the gene matches. The CDR3 extends over 16 amino acids. Germline V lookup: CDR1 PRHDT, CDR2 FYEKMQ (reference sequence). The CDR3 nucleotides read TGTGCCAGCAGCTCGCCTACCGGGACAGGGGCAGAGACCCAGTACTTC. Amino acids: CASSSPTGTGAETQYF.

This chain uses TRBV4-1 with TRBJ1-6; D may be TRBD1 (5 bases). V lost 0 bases, J lost 0 bases, and 12 bases lay in between. Germline V gene data show CDR1 as MGHRA and CDR2 as YSYEKL. CDR3 length: 18 residues. The CDR3 DNA sequence: TGCGCCAGCAGCCAAGACGAACGGACATTCTCCTATAATTCACCCCTCCACTTT. Its translation: CASSQDERTFSYNSPLHF.